This is a list of T cell receptor beta chains from one sample in a study of OX40 agonist ivuxolimab in advanced cancers. Method: immunoSEQ multiplex PCR; TCRdb's copy keeps in-frame clones and lacks some. Among approximately 42,000 clones, 70% to 90% were seen once, and the ten largest hold roughly 18%. Sequencing was performed on CD4+ or CD8+ T cells sorted from blood, taken in a trial of the OX40 agonist ivuxolimab. These receptors all come from an adult with an advanced solid tumor such as melanoma, head and neck, liver or kidney cancer. Each CDR3 is given with its conserved first and last residue. The D gene is left open where the match is weak. Clone size is stated in some rows and not others, as once, few, many or a class when expanded.

size	D	J	V	DNA	CDR3
NA	NA	TRBJ2-7	TRBV4-3	TGCGCCAGCAGCCCAGGGGTCCACTCCTACGAGCAGTACTTC	CASSPGVHSYEQYF
NA	TRBD2	TRBJ2-2	TRBV19	TGTGCCAGTAGTATTCTAGCGGGGGACGGGGAGCTGTTTTTT	CASSILAGDGELFF
NA	NA	TRBJ2-7	TRBV11-2	TGTGCCAGCAGCAGACTCGGCGAGCAGTACTTC	CASSRLGEQYF
NA	NA	TRBJ2-5	TRBV4-1	TGCGCCAGCAGCCAGACACAGGGACAAGAGACCCAGTACTTC	CASSQTQGQETQYF
NA	NA	TRBJ1-1	TRBV27	TGTGCCAGCAGTCCGGTGTTTGGGAACACTGAAGCTTTCTTT	CASSPVFGNTEAFF
NA	TRBD1	TRBJ2-5	TRBV4-1	TGCGCCAGCAGCCAAGAGATTATGGGACAGGCCGGCGGGGCCCAGTACTTC	CASSQEIMGQAGGAQYF
NA	TRBD1	TRBJ2-7	TRBV7-8	TGTGCCAGCAGCTTCGTAGGGGGCCCCTACGAGCAGTACTTC	CASSFVGGPYEQYF
once	TRBD2	TRBJ2-1	TRBV30	TGTGCCTGGAGTGTGGGGGTCCTAGCGGCTTACAATGAGCAGTTCTTC	CAWSVGVLAAYNEQFF
NA	NA	TRBJ2-1	TRBV7-2	TGTGCCAGCAGCTTATCTCTTGAGCAGTTCTTC	CASSLSLEQFF
NA	NA	TRBJ1-1	TRBV27	TGTGCCAGCAGTTGGGGCAGTGGGAACACTGAAGCTTTCTTT	CASSWGSGNTEAFF
few	TRBD2	TRBJ2-3	TRBV28	TGTGCCAGCAGTTTAGGCCTAGCGGGGGGGAAATCCACAGATACGCAGTATTTT	CASSLGLAGGKSTDTQYF
NA	TRBD2	TRBJ2-1	TRBV9	TGTGCCAGCAGCCCCCCCTCGAGCGGGGGGCGTGCGTTCTTC	CASSPPSSGGRAFF
NA	NA	TRBJ1-1	TRBV2	TGTGCCAGCAGTCCTCCGGGACGGGAGGGCACTGAAGCTTTCTTT	CASSPPGREGTEAFF
NA	NA	TRBJ1-4	TRBV7-6	TGTGCCAGCAGCGTTGCAACTAATGAAAAACTGTTTTTT	CASSVATNEKLFF
NA	NA	TRBJ1-2	TRBV4-3	TGCGCCAGCAGCCAAGATAGGAGGACCTATGGCTACACCTTC	CASSQDRRTYGYTF
NA	NA	TRBJ2-2	TRBV11-3	TGTGCCAGCAGCTCTTTCACCGGGGAGCTGTTTTTT	CASSSFTGELFF
NA	TRBD1	TRBJ2-7	TRBV10-3	TGTGCCATCAGTGAGCCGGGACAGTCCTACGAGCAGTACTTC	CAISEPGQSYEQYF
NA	NA	TRBJ2-3	TRBV28	TGTGCCAGCAGTTCCTACAGTGGGCTAAACACATATACGCAGTATTTT	CASSSYSGLNTYTQYF
NA	TRBD1	TRBJ1-2	TRBV27	TGTGCCAGCAGGGTATCCGACAGGGCCCGGGAGGGCTACACCTTC	CASRVSDRAREGYTF
few	TRBD2	TRBJ2-1	TRBV6-5	TGTGCCAGCAGTTACGGAGCTAGCGGGGTGAATGAGCAGTTCTTC	CASSYGASGVNEQFF
NA	NA	TRBJ2-7	TRBV27	TGTGCCAGCAGTTTAGATACAAGTACGAGCTCCTACGAGCAGTACTTC	CASSLDTSTSSYEQYF
once	TRBD1	TRBJ2-4	TRBV6-5	TGTGCCAGCAGTCGACAGGGGGTAAAGAACATTCAGTACTTC	CASSRQGVKNIQYF
NA	NA	TRBJ2-7	TRBV5-8	TGTGCCAGCAGCTTGGGGGTTGTTTACGAGCAGTACTTC	CASSLGVVYEQYF
NA	NA	TRBJ1-4	TRBV7-9	TGTGCCAGCACCCCCGACGTGCGGGGTGAAAAACTGTTTTTT	CASTPDVRGEKLFF
NA	NA	TRBJ2-1	TRBV11-2	TGTGCCAGCAGCTTCATTTCTGGGGCCAATGAGCAGTTCTTC	CASSFISGANEQFF
NA	TRBD1	TRBJ1-1	TRBV6-5	TGTGCCAGCAGCGCCGGGACAGGGGGCTACACTGAAGCTTTCTTT	CASSAGTGGYTEAFF
once	NA	TRBJ2-1	TRBV27	TGTGCCAGCAGTGCGCAGGGTTGGGCCTACAATGAGCAGTTCTTC	CASSAQGWAYNEQFF
NA	TRBD1	TRBJ1-5	TRBV2	TGTGCCAGCAGTGGACAGGGAGGCAATCAGCCCCAGCATTTT	CASSGQGGNQPQHF
NA	NA	TRBJ2-7	TRBV7-2	TGTGCCAGCAGCCCTATGATTTACGAGCAGTACTTC	CASSPMIYEQYF
NA	NA	TRBJ1-2	TRBV6-5	TGTGCCAGCAGTTACGGTCAAATGGGGGGCTACACCTTC	CASSYGQMGGYTF
NA	TRBD1	TRBJ1-4	TRBV2	TGTGCCAGCAGCGTTCGGACAGGGTTAAACGAAAAACTGTTTTTT	CASSVRTGLNEKLFF
NA	NA	TRBJ1-1	TRBV7-9	TGTGCCAGCAGCGTGGACAGCATGAACACTGAAGCTTTCTTT	CASSVDSMNTEAFF
NA	NA	TRBJ1-5	TRBV2	TGTGCCAGCAGCTGGCGGGGGAATCAGCCCCAGCATTTT	CASSWRGNQPQHF
NA	NA	TRBJ1-1	TRBV19	TGTGCCAGTAGTAACCCTCGAGTCAGGGACATCATGAACACTGAAGCTTTCTTT	CASSNPRVRDIMNTEAFF
NA	NA	TRBJ1-1	TRBV6-5	TGTGCCAGCAGTCGCGCCGGGAACACTGAAGCTTTCTTT	CASSRAGNTEAFF
once	TRBD1	TRBJ1-5	TRBV27	TGTGCCAGCAGGACCGGGACAGAGAATCAGCCCCAGCATTTT	CASRTGTENQPQHF
NA	NA	TRBJ2-6	TRBV4-3	TGCGCCAGCAGCCAAGATTCTATGAGACTCTCTGGGGCCAACGTCCTGACTTTC	CASSQDSMRLSGANVLTF
NA	NA	TRBJ2-6	TRBV10-1	TGCGCCAGCAGTTCTCGGATCGCACAAAGTCGGGCCAACGTCCTGACTTTC	CASSSRIAQSRANVLTF
few	NA	TRBJ1-4	TRBV6-6	TGTGCCAGCAACCCCGGGGAGTACGACCCGAATGAAAAACTGTTTTTT	CASNPGEYDPNEKLFF
NA	NA	TRBJ2-5	TRBV2	TGTGCCGGTGGACAGGAGACCCAGTACTTC	CAGGQETQYF